This T cell receptor (beta chain) came from a study of blood T cell repertoires in COVID-19. About the research overall: Specimens from acute and convalescent COVID-19 originated in the United States, Italy and Spain. PBMCs, B-cell-depleted T cells, or T cells were the source of the cDNA or gDNA that made up the material.

As handled by the study authors: It was from reference gene primer amplification that nucleated cell counts were estimated. The repertoire was sequenced with immunoSEQ multiplex PCR; TCRdb's copy has only in-frame clones and lacks some. The D gene and trimming were derived from the DNA, and the V and J assignments and clone size from that table. The table lists about 250,000 clones, approximately 82% of them singletons. CDR3 length: 13 residues. From germline, CDR1 is MNHEY and CDR2 SVGAGI. V was clipped by 7 bases and J by 2 bases, with 12 bases between them. Specimen: peripheral blood. The chain employs TRBV6-5 and TRBJ2-7; D is perhaps TRBD2 (5 bases). This clonotype originated in an elderly man with acute or convalescent COVID-19. CDR3 sequence (DNA): TGTGCCAGCAACCCCAGGACTCCCTACGAGCAGTACTTC. Amino acids: CASNPRTPYEQYF.